This T cell receptor beta chain was identified in a study of blood T cell repertoires in COVID-19. For the study at large: There were acute and convalescent COVID-19 samples, and they came from the United States, Italy and Spain. Sample material is recorded as cDNA or gDNA derived from T cells, B-cell-depleted T cells, or PBMCs.

CDR1 is MDHEN, CDR2 SYDVKM, per germline. Trimming removed 5 bases at V and 3 bases at J, with 11 bases between. The CDR3 has 14 amino acids. Produced via immunoSEQ multiplex PCR; TCRdb's table is partial and in-frame only. The sample has some 99,000 clones, 70% to 90% seen once. The chain uses TRBV28 and TRBJ2-1, with D perhaps TRBD1 (6 bases). Sequenced input: peripheral blood. This sequence was found in a human donor with COVID-19, enrolled during active disease. The donor label of this sample is uncertain. This CDR3 reads CASSTAQGYNEQFF. CDR3 DNA: TGTGCCAGCAGTACAGCACAGGGCTACAATGAGCAGTTCTTC.